This T cell receptor (beta chain) was captured in a study of yellow fever vaccine responses in identical twins. As to this clonotype: Its antigen remains unknown.

V was cut by 0 bases and J by 2 bases, with 14 bases left in between. The CDR3 runs 16 residues. CDR1 is MGHRA and CDR2 is YSYEKL in the germline V gene. TCRdb redid the calling of the RT-PCR reads with MiXCR, one entry per CDR3 protein. The sample has about 13,000 distinct CDR3 sequences; about four fifths are singletons. Study results and caveats: Reports say the vaccine T cell response in twins looked partly convergent and partly personalized.

Specimen: T cells from blood (PBMCs), unsorted or a sorted subset (not recorded which), collected before or after yellow fever vaccination (not recorded which). This receptor was identified in a woman younger than 35 who received the yellow fever vaccine. The chain has TRBV4-1 and TRBJ2-7; D is unresolved. The CDR3 DNA is TGCGCCAGCAGCCAAGATGGCACGACTCCAACCTACGAGCAGTACTTC. It codes for CASSQDGTTPTYEQYF.